Presented here are 30 T cell receptor beta chains from one specimen sequenced in a study of early T cells in non-severe SARS-CoV-2 infection. In TCRdb, the 5' RACE reads were re-called with MiXCR into one record per CDR3 protein. The sample includes fewer than 80,000 distinct CDR3 sequences, 13% seen only once; the top ten take approximately 5%. The sample comprised whole blood. These receptors originate from an adult who was a healthcare worker with PCR-confirmed SARS-CoV-2 infection or an uninfected control (not recorded which).

This clonotype was counted ten times or more. The J gene is TRBJ2-1, the V gene TRBV5-1; D is perhaps TRBD2 (6 bases). This CDR3 spans 14 amino acids. Germline V gene sequence: CDR1 SGHRS, CDR2 YFSETQ. V gave up 2 bases and J gave up 8 bases, with 14 bases separating them. CDR3 protein: CASSLTAGSDEQFF. The CDR3 DNA sequence: TGCGCCAGCAGCTTAACGGCGGGGTCGGATGAGCAGTTCTTC.

The chain combines TRBV5-5 with TRBJ2-1; no reliable D call. The CDR3 contains 15 residues. V lost 4 bases and J 2 bases, leaving 13 bases between the germline ends. Germline V gives CDR1 SGHKS, CDR2 YYEKEE (reference sequence). The CDR3 loop is CASSADRLTYNEQFF. CDR3 coding DNA: TGTGCCAGCAGCGCGGACCGACTTACCTACAATGAGCAGTTCTTC.

In its sample, this clonotype was seen many times. CDR3 protein: CASGLGTENTEAFF. CDR3 DNA: TGTGCTAGTGGTTTGGGAACAGAGAACACTGAAGCTTTCTTT. The chain combines TRBV12-5 with TRBJ1-1, with D hard to call. V lost 1 base, J lost 1 base, and 7 bases lay in between. CDR1 LGHNT and CDR2 FRNRAP come from the germline V gene. The CDR3 spans 14 residues.

This clonotype occurred many times. This chain connects TRBV5-1 to TRBJ2-3; tentatively, D is TRBD2 (5 bases). V was trimmed by 4 bases and J by 4 bases, leaving 19 bases between them. There are 16 residues in the CDR3. Germline CDR1 is SGHRS and CDR2 is YFSETQ. The CDR3 loop is CASSQERQAGADTQYF. In DNA form, the CDR3 reads TGCGCCAGCAGCCAGGAAAGGCAGGCGGGCGCAGATACGCAGTATTTT.

This clonotype has a single count. The chain carries TRBV7-6 and TRBJ2-5, with no clear D. CDR1 is SGHVS and CDR2 is FNYEAQ in the germline V gene. The CDR3 length is 12 residues. V was clipped by 6 bases and J by 3 bases, with 8 bases between them. Here the CDR3 reads CASSFVEETQYF. CDR3 nucleotide sequence: TGTGCCAGCAGTTTTGTGGAAGAGACCCAGTACTTC.

The sample holds many counts of this clonotype. J is TRBJ2-5 and V is TRBV11-2; maybe TRBD2 (5 bases). Germline CDR1 is SGHAT and CDR2 is FQNNGV. V was shortened by 3 bases and J by 4 bases, with 21 bases between the two germline ends. The CDR3 loop spans 17 amino acids. Here the CDR3 reads CASSFRPNHIRGETQYF. The CDR3 DNA is TGTGCCAGCAGCTTCCGCCCCAACCACATCCGGGGAGAGACCCAGTACTTC.

The chain has TRBV5-6 and TRBJ2-1, with unresolved D. Germline loops: CDR1 SGHDT, CDR2 YYEEEE. The V end was cut by 5 bases, the J end by 1 base, with 7 bases between. There are 13 residues in the CDR3. For the CDR3, the DNA is TGTGCCAGCAGGGCTGAGTCCTACAATGAGCAGTTCTTC. Its protein product is CASRAESYNEQFF.

This clonotype occurred many times. This chain uses TRBV5-8 with TRBJ1-1, with TRBD1 as a possible D gene (5 bases). There are 14 residues in the CDR3. Germline loops: CDR1 SGHTS, CDR2 YDEGEE. Between the trimmed V and J ends, which lost 1 base and 4 bases, there was a span of 11 bases. CDR3 region: CASSLRGLGTEAFF. The CDR3 nucleotides read TGTGCCAGCAGCTTGAGGGGTTTGGGCACTGAAGCTTTCTTT.

This clonotype was detected only a few times. V and J are TRBV29-1 and TRBJ1-1; D unclear. Trimming removed 2 bases from V and 1 base from J, with 17 bases in between. The CDR3 extends over 16 amino acids. The germline CDR1 and CDR2 sequences are SQVTM and ANQGSEA. The CDR3 protein is CSVELGKVMKNTEAFF. The CDR3 coding sequence is TGCAGCGTTGAATTGGGGAAAGTGATGAAGAACACTGAAGCTTTCTTT.

J is TRBJ1-1 and V is TRBV24-1; D is uncertain. This CDR3 comprises 15 residues. The V gene's germline CDR1 is KGHDR and CDR2 SFDVKD. V dropped 6 bases and J dropped 0 bases, with 13 bases sitting between them. For the CDR3, the DNA is TGTGCCACCAGTAAAGGCGGACCGTTGAACACTGAAGCTTTCTTT. Amino acid sequence: CATSKGGPLNTEAFF.

This clonotype was seen only a few times. The rearrangement links TRBV5-1 to TRBJ2-2, with 7 bases aligning to TRBD2. Germline values: CDR1 SGHRS, CDR2 YFSETQ. CDR3 size: 15 residues. J gave up 6 bases and V 0 bases, and 5 bases lay outside the gene matches. This chain's CDR3 is CASSLAGGQAGELFF. The CDR3 nucleotides are TGCGCCAGCAGCTTGGCGGGGGGTCAGGCCGGGGAGCTGTTTTTT.

This clonotype was observed many times. This chain joins TRBV3-1 and TRBJ1-3; D not resolved. The CDR3 has 14 amino acids. V was pared by 1 base and J by 2 bases, with 6 bases between. Germline CDR1 LGHDT, CDR2 YNNKEL (reference sequence). Here the CDR3 reads CASSQGWAGNTIYF. For the CDR3, the DNA is TGTGCCAGCAGCCAAGGCTGGGCTGGAAACACCATATATTTT.

The sample holds many counts of this clonotype. This chain links TRBV5-1 with TRBJ2-3, with D possibly TRBD1 on 5 matching bases. V was cut by 3 bases and J by 0 bases, with 14 bases left in between. Germline V gene lookup returns CDR1 SGHRS and CDR2 YFSETQ. This CDR3 has 16 amino acids. CDR3 sequence reads: CASSSMTAKSTDTQYF. CDR3 sequence (DNA): TGCGCCAGCAGCTCGATGACAGCCAAGAGCACAGATACGCAGTATTTT. The whole variable domain, filled in from reference TRBV5-1 and TRBJ2-3, reads KAGVTQTPRYLIKTRGQQVTLSCSPISGHRSVSWYQQTPGQGLQFLFEYFSETQRNKGNFPGRFSGRQFSNSRSEMNVSTLELGDSALYLCASSSMTAKSTDTQYFGPGTRLTVL.

This clonotype showed up many times. The V gene is TRBV18, the J gene TRBJ1-1; possibly TRBD1 for D (5 bases). Trimming removed 9 bases at V and 3 bases at J, with 17 bases between. This CDR3 is 14 amino acids long. Germline CDR1 KGHSH, CDR2 LQKENI. CDR3 sequence (DNA): TGTGCCAGTCTCCCGACAGAGTCTTACACTGAAGCTTTCTTT. Amino acid sequence: CASLPTESYTEAFF.

V usage is TRBV20-1 and J usage is TRBJ1-6, with D uncertain. Germline CDR1 DFQATT, CDR2 SNEGSKA (reference sequence). There are 13 residues in the CDR3. V gave up 3 bases and J gave up 9 bases, with 12 bases separating them. CDR3 amino acids: CSASEREGSPLHF. DNA of the CDR3: TGCAGTGCTAGCGAGAGAGAGGGTTCACCCCTCCACTTT.

The table lists this clonotype with many counts. The rearrangement joins TRBV11-2 to TRBJ2-5, with 9 bases matching TRBD1. This CDR3 has 14 residues. Losses at the gene ends were 6 bases for V and 5 bases for J; bases not matched to a gene: 7. Germline assignment: CDR1 SGHAT and CDR2 FQNNGV. The CDR3 coding sequence is TGTGCCAGCAGAAAAACAGGGGGCCTGGAGACCCAGTACTTC. Encoded protein: CASRKTGGLETQYF.

This clonotype came up many times. The rearrangement links TRBV29-1 to TRBJ2-7; 9 bases align to TRBD1. V trimming: 6 bases; J trimming: 5 bases; junction bases outside the gene matches: 5. This CDR3 spans 12 amino acids. Germline V lookup: CDR1 SQVTM, CDR2 ANQGSEA. CDR3 sequence: CSVRTGVDEQYF. CDR3 bases: TGCAGCGTCCGGACAGGGGTGGACGAGCAGTACTTC.

This clonotype showed up just once. The chain joins TRBV10-3 to TRBJ2-7; no reliable D call. Trimming took off 2 bases at V and 10 bases at J, with 15 bases between the two ends. The CDR3 has 13 amino acids. CDR1 is ENHRY, CDR2 SYGVKD, per germline. CDR3 protein: CAISEDIRVGQYF. The DNA for the CDR3 is TGTGCCATCAGTGAGGATATACGGGTCGGTCAGTACTTC.

This clonotype has just a few counts. CDR3 in amino acids: CASSEYPNRNTEAFF. The CDR3 DNA follows: TGTGCCAGCAGTGAGTACCCTAACAGGAACACTGAAGCTTTCTTT. V is TRBV6-1 and J is TRBJ1-1; D unresolved. Germline V gene lookup returns CDR1 MNHNS and CDR2 SASEGT. This CDR3 spans 15 amino acids. V lost 3 bases to trimming and J lost 1 base, with 12 bases between them.

This clonotype was counted only a few times. The chain combines TRBV5-1 with TRBJ2-6; 7 bases align to TRBD2. V shed 1 base, J shed 4 bases, and the junction held 8 bases outside the gene matches. CDR1 SGHRS and CDR2 YFSETQ come from the germline V gene. The CDR3 extends over 17 amino acids. Written as DNA, the CDR3 is TGCGCCAGCAGCTTGCTCGGCGGGAGAGCAGGGGCCAACGTCCTGACTTTC. Amino acid sequence: CASSLLGGRAGANVLTF.

A few counts support this clonotype. The chain has TRBV7-2 and TRBJ2-7; 14 nucleotides line up with TRBD2. Germline CDR1 reads SGHTA; CDR2 reads FQGNSA. J was trimmed by 2 bases and V by 5 bases; bases with no gene match: 5. CDR3 length: 16 residues. The CDR3 nucleotides are TGTGCCAGCAGCACCAGACTAGCGGGAGGGCCCTACGAGCAGTACTTC. Translating it yields CASSTRLAGGPYEQYF.

This clonotype was observed at least ten times. The rearrangement joins TRBV4-1 to TRBJ1-3; no definite D call. The CDR3 has 16 residues. V was cut by 3 bases and J by 0 bases, with 12 bases left in between. The germline gives CDR1 MGHRA, CDR2 YSYEKL. The CDR3 coding sequence is TGCGCCAGCAGCCATTTGAGATTGATCTCTGGAAACACCATATATTTT. Translation: CASSHLRLISGNTIYF.

J is TRBJ1-6 and V is TRBV3-1, with TRBD1 matching over 9 bases. V lost 4 bases and J lost 8; bases outside the gene matches: 3. The CDR3 contains 14 residues. Germline V gene sequence: CDR1 LGHDT, CDR2 YNNKEL (reference sequence). The CDR3 coding sequence is TGTGCCAGCAGCCCGGGACAGGGAGATTCACCCCTCCACTTT. Protein sequence: CASSPGQGDSPLHF.

This clonotype was seen ten or more times. V and J are TRBV7-2 and TRBJ2-1; D possibly corresponds to TRBD2 (6 bases). The CDR3 is made up of 14 amino acids. V gave up 0 bases and J gave up 7 bases, with 10 bases separating them. CDR1 and CDR2 from the germline V gene are SGHTA and FQGNSA. CDR3 coding DNA: TGTGCCAGCAGCTTAGCGGGGGACTTGAATGAGCAGTTCTTC. The encoded protein is CASSLAGDLNEQFF.

This clonotype was detected ten times or more. The chain couples TRBV3-1 to TRBJ2-5; a possible D gene is TRBD2 (6 bases). Germline loops: CDR1 LGHDT, CDR2 YNNKEL (reference sequence). The CDR3 consists of 13 residues. V was clipped by 6 bases and J by 2 bases, with 10 bases between them. The CDR3 DNA sequence: TGTGCCAGCAGGCGGGGACTGCAAGAGACCCAGTACTTC. Protein sequence: CASRRGLQETQYF.

Ten or more counts support this clonotype. This chain joins TRBV11-3 and TRBJ2-5; D gene uncertain. This CDR3 comprises 15 residues. CDR1 SGHNT and CDR2 YENEEA come from the germline V gene. Trimming took off 2 bases at V and 1 base at J, with 11 bases between the two ends. The CDR3 region has the DNA TGTGCCAGCAGCTTATCTTTGACGGGCCAAGAGACCCAGTACTTC. Translated: CASSLSLTGQETQYF.

Written as DNA, the CDR3 is TGTGCCAGCAGTTTTACAATCGAGCAGTACTTC. This encodes CASSFTIEQYF. The J gene is TRBJ2-7, the V gene TRBV12-3 or TRBV12-4; D remains ambiguous. The V gene lost 3 bases and the J gene lost 6 bases, with 6 bases spanning the gap. CDR3 length: 11 amino acids.

This clonotype appeared many times. The rearrangement joins TRBV7-2 to TRBJ2-3; tentatively, D is TRBD2 (6 bases). Trimming pared 1 base from V and 0 bases from J, leaving 20 bases between. This CDR3 region has 19 residues. CDR1 SGHTA and CDR2 FQGNSA come from the germline V gene. The CDR3 protein is CASSLDLLPSETSTDTQYF. In DNA form, the CDR3 reads TGTGCCAGCAGCTTAGACCTTTTGCCTAGCGAGACTAGCACAGATACGCAGTATTTT.

There are many counts of this clonotype. The chain combines TRBV2 with TRBJ1-1; D call uncertain. Germline-derived CDR1 and CDR2 are SNHLY and FYNNEI. CDR3 length: 14 amino acids. Trimming pared 3 bases from V and 5 bases from J, leaving 13 bases between. The CDR3 nucleotides are TGTGCCAGCAGTGAGTTGAGTGGAGGGACTGAAGCTTTCTTT. It specifies CASSELSGGTEAFF.

This chain uses TRBV20-1 with TRBJ1-1; the D gene is possibly TRBD1 (6 bases). Germline values: CDR1 DFQATT, CDR2 SNEGSKA (reference sequence). This CDR3 has 14 residues. Trimming pared 4 bases from V and 5 bases from J, leaving 17 bases between. The CDR3 spells CSATVGGRGTEAFF. In DNA form, the CDR3 reads TGCAGTGCTACAGTAGGGGGGCGCGGGACTGAAGCTTTCTTT.